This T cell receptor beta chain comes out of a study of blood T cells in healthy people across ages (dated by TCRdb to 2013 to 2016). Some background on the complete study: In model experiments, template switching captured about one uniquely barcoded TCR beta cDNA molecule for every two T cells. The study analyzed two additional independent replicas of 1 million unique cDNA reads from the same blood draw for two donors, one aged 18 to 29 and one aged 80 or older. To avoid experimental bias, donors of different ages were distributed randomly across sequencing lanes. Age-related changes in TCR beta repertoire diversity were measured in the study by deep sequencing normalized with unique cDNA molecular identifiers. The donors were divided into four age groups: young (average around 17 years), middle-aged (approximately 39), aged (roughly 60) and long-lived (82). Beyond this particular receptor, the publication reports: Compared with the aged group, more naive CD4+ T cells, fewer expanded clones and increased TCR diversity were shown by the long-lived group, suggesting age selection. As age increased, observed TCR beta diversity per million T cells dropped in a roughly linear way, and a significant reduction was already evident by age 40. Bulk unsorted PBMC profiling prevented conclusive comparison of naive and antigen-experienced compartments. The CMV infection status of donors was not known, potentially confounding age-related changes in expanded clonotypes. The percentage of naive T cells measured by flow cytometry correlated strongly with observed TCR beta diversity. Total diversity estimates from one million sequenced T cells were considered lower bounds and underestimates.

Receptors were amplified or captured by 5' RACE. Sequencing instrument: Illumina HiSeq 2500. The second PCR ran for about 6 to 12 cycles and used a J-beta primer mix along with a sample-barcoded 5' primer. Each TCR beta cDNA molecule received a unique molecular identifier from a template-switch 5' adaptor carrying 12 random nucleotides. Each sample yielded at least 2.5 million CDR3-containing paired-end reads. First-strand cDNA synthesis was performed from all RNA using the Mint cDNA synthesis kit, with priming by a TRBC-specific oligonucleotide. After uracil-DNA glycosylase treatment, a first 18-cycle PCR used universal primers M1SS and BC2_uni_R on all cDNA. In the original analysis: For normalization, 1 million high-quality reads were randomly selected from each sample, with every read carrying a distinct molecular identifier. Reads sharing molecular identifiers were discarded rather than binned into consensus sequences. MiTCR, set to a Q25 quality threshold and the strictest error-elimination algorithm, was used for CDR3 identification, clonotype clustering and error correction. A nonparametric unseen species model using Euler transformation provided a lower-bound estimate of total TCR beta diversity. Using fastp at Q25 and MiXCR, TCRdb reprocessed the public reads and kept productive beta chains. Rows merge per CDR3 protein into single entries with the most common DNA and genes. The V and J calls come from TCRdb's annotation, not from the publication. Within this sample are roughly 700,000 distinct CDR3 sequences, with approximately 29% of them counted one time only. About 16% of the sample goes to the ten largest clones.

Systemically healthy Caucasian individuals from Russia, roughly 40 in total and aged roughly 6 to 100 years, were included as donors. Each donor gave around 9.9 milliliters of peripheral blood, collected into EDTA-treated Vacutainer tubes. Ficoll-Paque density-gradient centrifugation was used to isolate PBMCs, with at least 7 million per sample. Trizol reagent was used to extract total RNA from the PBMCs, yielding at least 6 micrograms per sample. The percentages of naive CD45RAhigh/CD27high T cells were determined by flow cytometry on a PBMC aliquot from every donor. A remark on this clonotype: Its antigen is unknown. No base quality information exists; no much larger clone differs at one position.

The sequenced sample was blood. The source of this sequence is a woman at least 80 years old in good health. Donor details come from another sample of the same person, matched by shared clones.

CDR3 sequence: CAWSVGGLATTEAFF. The nucleotide sequence is given as TGTGCCTGGAGCGTTGGGGGTTTGGCAACCACTGAAGCTTTCTTT. The chain employs TRBV30 and TRBJ1-1; a tentative D call is TRBD1 (5 bases match). Its CDR3 holds 15 amino acids, cysteine through phenylalanine. The sequence is cut down to CDR3 DNA, 45 bases in frame from base 1. V was cut back by 3 bases and J by 4 bases, leaving a gap of 18 bases between them. CDR1 and CDR2 (GTSNPN, SVGIG) derive from the germline V gene (reference sequence).